The 9 T cell receptor beta chains presented below share a single source sample, sequenced in a study of blood T cell repertoires in COVID-19. Sequenced by immunoSEQ multiplex PCR; TCRdb stores in-frame clones only, minus some. The sample has tens of thousands of clones, over 80% seen once. Material for sequencing was peripheral blood. These receptor sequences come from a middle-aged man with acute or convalescent COVID-19.

The count of this clone is one. J is TRBJ2-1 and V is TRBV14, with 11 bases identical to TRBD2. Germline CDR1 SGHDN, CDR2 FVKESK. CDR3 length: 17 residues. The junction had 3 bases not matched to a gene; V was cut back by 0 bases and J by 2 bases. CDR3 coding DNA: TGTGCCAGCAGCCAAGATCCTAGCGGGAGGCCCTACAATGAGCAGTTCTTC. Its translation: CASSQDPSGRPYNEQFF.

This chain uses TRBV18 with TRBJ2-7, with 7 bases matching TRBD1. The germline gives CDR1 KGHSH, CDR2 LQKENI. V shed 6 bases and J 7 bases; nucleotides not matched to a gene: 9. This CDR3 is 13 amino acids long. The CDR3 DNA reads as TGTGCCAGCTCCGTGACAGGGACCAGGGAGCAGTACTTC. As protein: CASSVTGTREQYF.

This clone appeared a single time. The chain employs TRBV19 and TRBJ2-1; weak D call: TRBD1 (6 bases). The CDR3 contains 15 residues. Trimming stripped 8 bases from V and 0 bases from J, with 14 bases between. Per germline, CDR1 LNHDA and CDR2 SQIVND (reference sequence). CDR3 sequence (DNA): TGTGCCAGTGGACGACAGGATAGCTCCTACAATGAGCAGTTCTTC. It yields the protein CASGRQDSSYNEQFF.

This chain uses TRBV30 with TRBJ1-2; 7 nucleotides match TRBD1. This CDR3 contains 12 residues. Germline CDR1 GTSNPN, CDR2 SVGIG (reference sequence). The V segment lost 5 bases and the J segment 4 bases; nucleotides outside the gene matches: 4. This CDR3 is CAWGGQAYGYTF. The CDR3 coding sequence is TGTGCCTGGGGCGGACAGGCCTATGGCTACACCTTC.

This clone showed up just once. The junction shows a germline mismatch at one end, possibly a read error. J is TRBJ1-3 and V is TRBV6-1, with D unresolved. The germline CDR1 and CDR2 sequences are MNHNS and SASEGT. This CDR3 spans 14 amino acids. CDR3 nucleotides: TGTGCCAGCAGAGAAGTACAGACTGGAAACACCATATATTTT. It specifies CASREVQTGNTIYF.

The chain uses TRBV6-5 and TRBJ1-6; D is possibly TRBD1 (6 bases). Germline CDR1 and CDR2: MNHEY and SVGAGI. CDR3 length equals 11 residues. V dropped 5 bases and J dropped 14 bases, with 10 bases sitting between them. CDR3 sequence: CASSTGTSLHF. CDR3 DNA sequence: TGTGCCAGCAGTACCGGGACATCCCTCCACTTT.

V and J are TRBV15 and TRBJ2-7, with a possible D match to TRBD1 (6 bases). The CDR3 length is 15 residues. Germline V CDR1 and CDR2: LNHNV, YYDKDF (reference sequence). V lost 3 bases to trimming and J lost 12 bases, with 24 bases between them. In DNA, the CDR3 is TGTGCCACCAGCAGTAATCAGGGGCGCCCTACGAAGCGGTACTTC. Translating it yields CATSSNQGRPTKRYF.

This chain links TRBV11-2 with TRBJ2-3, with 7 bases that match TRBD2. Germline V gene lookup returns CDR1 SGHAT and CDR2 FQNNGV. This CDR3 contains 16 residues. Germline trimming cut 5 bases from V and 0 bases from J; bases unmatched to any gene: 8. The DNA of the CDR3 is TGTGCCAGCAGCCTTTGGCGGGGGACTAGCACAGATACGCAGTATTTT. Protein sequence: CASSLWRGTSTDTQYF.

The chain combines TRBV10-1 with TRBJ1-6; 9 bases fit TRBD1. V gave up 4 bases and J gave up 8 bases; unmatched junction bases: 9. Germline V CDR1 and CDR2: WNHNN, SYGVQD (reference sequence). The CDR3 contains 16 residues. This CDR3 reads CASSGRDRVAHSPLHF. The CDR3 coding sequence is TGCGCCAGCAGTGGGAGGGACAGGGTGGCGCATTCACCCCTCCACTTT.